These 21 T cell receptor beta chains originate from one sample sequenced in a study of tumor-infiltrating lymphocytes in primary liver carcinoma. From approximately 490 ng total RNA, TCR beta cDNA was generated with a primer in the constant region. Slightly modified ARM-PCR, run as three nested multiplex PCR rounds, produced the TCR beta libraries. Two initial PCR rounds of about 11 cycles each paired TRBV1-TRBV30 forward primers with a C-beta reverse primer. TCRdb re-analysed the multiplex PCR reads in MiXCR, keeping a single row per CDR3 protein. The sample consists of some 130,000 distinct CDR3 sequences, around 65% of them appearing once. Co-extraction of RNA and DNA was performed on about 19-32 mg of unsorted bulk tissue. Sequenced input: tumor-adjacent normal liver tissue. These receptors were taken from a woman aged 60-75 years with primary liver carcinoma and hepatitis B virus infection.

As for this clonotype: The junction departs from the called germline gene at one end, perhaps through a read error. The CDR3 region is CVSSFGQGATRYSNQPQHF. CDR3 bases: TGTGTCAGCAGTTTCGGGCAGGGGGCGACGCGCTATAGCAATCAGCCCCAGCATTTT. This chain joins TRBV28 and TRBJ1-5; 8 nucleotides line up with TRBD1. This CDR3 is built from 19 residues. The germline gives CDR1 MDHEN, CDR2 SYDVKM. Full variable domain (outside the CDR3, taken from reference TRBV28 and TRBJ1-5): DVKVTQSSRYLVKRTGEKVFLECVQDMDHENMFWYRQDPGLGLRLIYFSYDVKMKEKGDIPEGYSVSREKKERFSLILESASTNQTSMYLCVSSFGQGATRYSNQPQHFGDGTRLSIL.

Note on this clonotype: An end of the junction does not agree with germline; a read error may underlie this. This rearrangement joins TRBV6-5 to TRBJ2-1; a weak D match, TRBD2 (6 bases). CDR1 MNHEY and CDR2 SVGAGI come from the germline V gene. The CDR3 length is 14 residues. The CDR3 spells CASTYSPGRNEQFF. CDR3 nucleotides: TGTGCCAGCACTTACTCGCCCGGGAGAAATGAGCAGTTTTTC.

The chain recombines TRBV6-5 with TRBJ2-7, with 7 bases matching TRBD1. In germline, CDR1 is MNHEY, CDR2 SVGAGI. CDR3 length: 14 amino acids. With 6 bases clipped from V and 3 bases from J, the junction kept 8 bases outside the gene matches. The CDR3 region is CASSSQDRSYEQYF. CDR3 bases: TGTGCCAGCAGCTCCCAGGACAGGAGCTACGAGCAGTACTTC.

This clonotype is medium-sized in the sample. CDR3 sequence reads: CASSLRLYNEQFF. Written as DNA, the CDR3 is TGTGCCAGCAGCTTAAGGCTGTACAATGAGCAGTTCTTC. The chain carries TRBV11-3 and TRBJ2-1; D is ambiguous. This CDR3 has 13 amino acids. V gave up 2 bases and J gave up 4 bases, with 6 bases separating them. Germline CDR1 and CDR2: SGHNT and YENEEA. Full variable domain (outside the CDR3, taken from reference TRBV11-3 and TRBJ2-1): EAGVVQSPRYKIIEKKQPVAFWCNPISGHNTLYWYLQNLGQGPELLIRYENEEAVDDSQLPKDRFSAERLKGVDSTLKIQPAELGDSAVYLCASSLRLYNEQFFGPGTRLTVL.

Regarding this clonotype: An end of the junction differs from the germline gene, which may be a read error. The chain has TRBV11-2 and TRBJ2-1; D ambiguous. The V gene's germline CDR1 is SGHAT and CDR2 FQNNGV. The CDR3 totals 15 residues. CDR3 bases: TGTGCCAGCAGCTTAGGGGTGGGAACGGTCAATGAGCTGTTCTTC. This encodes CASSLGVGTVNELFF.

The CDR3: CSIADPASELYNEQFF. The CDR3 region has the DNA TGCAGCATTGCTGACCCCGCTAGCGAACTATACAATGAGCAGTTCTTC. This rearrangement joins TRBV29-1 to TRBJ2-1; possibly TRBD2 for D (6 bases). Trimming took 8 bases from V and 4 from J, leaving 24 bases between them. The CDR3 consists of 16 residues. Looked up from germline, CDR1 is SQVTM and CDR2 is ANQGSEA.

About this clonotype: One base away lies a much larger clone, so this may be a sequencing read error. The conserved phenylalanine or tryptophan normally closing the CDR3 is absent here, so this likely arose from a read error. The chain couples TRBV5-1 to TRBJ2-7, with D hard to call. The V end lost 2 bases, the J end lost 0 bases, and 9 bases lay between the germline ends. CDR3 size: 14 residues. Germline lookup yields CDR1 SGHRS and CDR2 YFSETQ. The CDR3 sequence is CASSLYGSSYEQYI. Here the CDR3 DNA reads TGCGCCAGCAGCTTATACGGCAGCTCCTACGAGCAGTACATC.

Points on this clonotype: The junction shows a germline mismatch at one end, possibly a read error. The J gene is TRBJ2-1, the V gene TRBV12-3 or TRBV12-4; no firm D call. The CDR3 has 15 residues. CDR3 amino acids: CASSFGSRTYNEQFF. The CDR3 DNA sequence: TGTGCCAGCAGTTTCGGAAGCAGGACCTATAATGAGCAGTTCTTC.

A word on this clonotype: A much larger clone differs from this one at a single base, so this may be a read error. The chain couples TRBV30 to TRBJ2-1; D is possibly TRBD2 (5 bases). The CDR3 totals 15 residues. With 0 bases removed from V and 2 bases from J, the gap between germline ends came to 11 bases. Per the germline V gene, CDR1 is GTSNPN and CDR2 is SVGIG (reference sequence). In nucleotides, the CDR3 is TGTGCCTGGAGTGTACAGCGGAGCCCCTACAATGAGCAGTTCTTC. This translates into CAWSVQRSPYNEQFF.

With regard to this clonotype: This sequence may be a read error, since a much larger clone differs from it by one base. The chain has TRBV7-9 and TRBJ2-5; D call uncertain. The ends were cut back, 1 base at V and 3 bases at J, with 9 bases in the middle. Germline V CDR1 and CDR2: SEHNR, FQNEAQ (reference sequence). The CDR3 is 14 amino acids. CDR3 nucleotide sequence: TGTGCCAGCAGCTTAGATCGGTTTGAAGAGACCCAGTACTTC. As protein: CASSLDRFEETQYF. The full variable domain, completed using reference TRBV7-9 and TRBJ2-5, is DTGVSQNPRHKITKRGQNVTFRCDPISEHNRLYWYRQTLGQGPEFLTYFQNEAQLEKSRLLSDRFSAERPKGSFSTLEIQRTEQGDSAMYLCASSLDRFEETQYFGPGTRLLVL.

This clonotype was counted ten times or more. The rearrangement uses TRBV29-1 and TRBJ2-1; a possible D gene is TRBD2 (6 bases). The germline CDR1 and CDR2 sequences are SQVTM and ANQGSEA. The V end lost 6 bases, the J end lost 7 bases, and 16 bases lay between the germline ends. The CDR3 consists of 13 residues. The CDR3 DNA is TGCAGCGTAGGTCGGCGGGATTTAAATGAGCAGTTCTTC. This translates into CSVGRRDLNEQFF.

To note about this clonotype: This may come from a read error, since a much larger clone is one base off. Because it lacks the conserved phenylalanine or tryptophan at the end, this CDR3 is likely a read error. The chain recombines TRBV28 with TRBJ2-7; D remains unclear. Germline loops: CDR1 MDHEN, CDR2 SYDVKM. This CDR3 is 12 amino acids long. Trimming stripped 8 bases from V and 0 bases from J, with 8 bases between. CDR3 residues: CASLGSSYEQYL. Written as DNA, the CDR3 is TGTGCCAGCCTAGGCAGCTCCTACGAGCAGTACCTC.

Regarding this clonotype: A read error may account for a junction end that differs from germline. The chain employs TRBV11-2 and TRBJ2-3; D gene unclear. The CDR3 runs 16 residues. The germline CDR1 and CDR2 sequences are SGHAT and FQNNGV. The CDR3 DNA reads as TGTGCCAGCAGCCATGGTAGCAGGAGTCTGTCAGATACTCAGTATTTT. Residues: CASSHGSRSLSDTQYF.

Points on this clonotype: This likely comes from a read error, as the CDR3 has no conserved phenylalanine or tryptophan at its end. The V gene is TRBV11-1, the J gene TRBJ1-1; 7 bases agree with TRBD1. CDR3 length: 15 amino acids. Germline V lookup: CDR1 SGHAT, CDR2 FQDESV (reference sequence). CDR3 amino acids: CGSSYQQGRNTEAFL. Written as DNA, the CDR3 is TGTGGCAGCAGCTACCAACAGGGGCGGAACACTGAAGCTTTCCTT.

A single count supports this clonotype. One end of the junction fails to match germline, which may point to a read error. The chain has TRBV9 and TRBJ1-2, with a tentative D call TRBD1 (5 bases). The germline CDR1 and CDR2 sequences are SGDLS and YYNGEE. The CDR3 is 14 amino acids. The CDR3 DNA sequence: TGTGCCAGCCCTGGGGGGTTGATAGGGTATGGCAACACCTTC. Amino acid sequence: CASPGGLIGYGNTF.

The genes are TRBV11-2 and TRBJ2-7; D is possibly TRBD1 (5 bases). From germline, CDR1 is SGHAT and CDR2 FQNNGV. This CDR3 is built from 15 residues. The CDR3 sequence is CTNSLDIGPGYEQYF. CDR3 nucleotides: TGTACCAACAGCTTAGATATAGGCCCAGGGTACGAGCAGTACTTC.

This clonotype was counted between two and nine times. V is TRBV12-3 or TRBV12-4 and J is TRBJ2-7; D not resolved. This CDR3 is 14 amino acids long. V lost 2 bases and J 7 bases, leaving 15 bases between the germline ends. This CDR3 reads CASSLRRGSREQYF. Here the CDR3 DNA reads TGTGCCAGCAGTTTACGGCGCGGCAGCAGGGAGCAGTACTTC.

A single count supports this clonotype. A much larger clone differs from this one at a single base, so this may be a read error. J is TRBJ1-4 and V is TRBV7-8; TRBD1 aligns across 9 bases. CDR1 is SGHVS, CDR2 FQNEAQ, per germline. The CDR3 has 15 residues. The CDR3 region is CASSQQGATNEKLIF. CDR3 sequence (DNA): TGTGCCAGCAGTCAACAGGGGGCAACTAATGAAAAACTGATTTTT.

This sequence joins TRBV11-3 and TRBJ2-7; D is unclear. Germline V gives CDR1 SGHNT, CDR2 YENEEA. Trimming removed 3 bases from V and 2 bases from J, with 14 bases in between. The CDR3 consists of 15 residues. CDR3 residues: CASSLWVTSTYEQYF. Written as DNA, the CDR3 is TGTGCCAGCAGCTTGTGGGTTACCTCTACCTACGAGCAGTACTTC.

This clonotype came up once. It may be a read error: a sequence one base away is much more abundant. The chain couples TRBV7-9 to TRBJ2-4; 7 bases map to TRBD1. The CDR3 loop spans 15 amino acids. Germline CDR1 reads SEHNR; CDR2 reads FQNEAQ (reference sequence). The CDR3 sequence is CASSPRQGPKNIHYF. The CDR3 region has the DNA TGTGCCAGCAGCCCGCGACAGGGACCCAAAAACATTCATTACTTC.

As concerns this clonotype: At one end, the junction sequence differs from germline, possibly due to a read error. This chain links TRBV30 with TRBJ2-5, with D unresolved. Looked up from germline, CDR1 is GTSNPN and CDR2 is SVGIG (reference sequence). CDR3 length: 13 residues. This CDR3 reads CAWCVHVGETQYF. The CDR3 DNA reads as TGTGCCTGGTGTGTACATGTGGGAGAGACCCAGTACTTC.